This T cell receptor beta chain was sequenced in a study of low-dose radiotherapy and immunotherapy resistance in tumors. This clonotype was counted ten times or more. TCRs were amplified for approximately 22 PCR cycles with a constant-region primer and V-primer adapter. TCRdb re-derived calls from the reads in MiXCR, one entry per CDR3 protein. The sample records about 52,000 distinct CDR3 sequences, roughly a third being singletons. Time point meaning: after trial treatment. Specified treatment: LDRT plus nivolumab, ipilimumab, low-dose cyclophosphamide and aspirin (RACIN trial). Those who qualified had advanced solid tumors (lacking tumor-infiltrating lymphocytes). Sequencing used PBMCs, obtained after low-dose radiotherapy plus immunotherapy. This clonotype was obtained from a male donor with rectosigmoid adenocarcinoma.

The CDR3 protein is CSARGQGQYEQYF. CDR3 coding DNA: TGCAGTGCCCGCGGACAGGGGCAGTACGAGCAGTACTTC. The J gene is TRBJ2-7, the V gene TRBV20-1, with TRBD1 matching 9 bases. J was trimmed by 4 bases and V by 6 bases; bases with no gene match: 7. The CDR3 has 13 amino acids. Germline lookup yields CDR1 DFQATT and CDR2 SNEGSKA (reference sequence).